One T cell receptor beta chain is described in this entry. This clone was seen once. Its specific antigen is unknown. The record has no base qualities; no much larger clone is one base away. These data originate in a study of technical replicates of blood from a handful of donors (dated by TCRdb to the late 2010s). There are 14 amino acids in the CDR3, from cysteine to phenylalanine inclusive. CDR3 DNA is the only sequence kept; it has 42 bases, read in frame from the first base. According to the germline V gene, CDR1 reads SGHVS and CDR2 reads FQNEAQ. V is clipped by 0 bases and J by 4 bases, and the sequence between their germline boundaries is 9 bases long. Receptor libraries were prepared by the immunoSEQ multiplex PCR assay. TCRdb holds this immuneACCESS table with in-frame rearrangements only. Some clones are missing; in checked studies, unresolved V genes explain under half, and the rest has no known cause. For this sample there are some 82,000 clones; around 94% appear just once. The top ten clonotypes cover around 0.37% of the sample.

The sequence was collected from a human donor in good health. Sequencing was done on a sample of T cells isolated from PBMCs. The chain is encoded by TRBV7-8 joined to TRBJ1-2, with the D gene too uncertain to name. The nucleotide sequence reads as follows: TGTGCCAGCAGCTTAGCGCTAAACGTCTATGGCTACACCTTC. This yields the protein CASSLALNVYGYTF. The variable domain in full, with residues beyond the CDR3 obtained from the reference TRBV7-8 and TRBJ1-2 genes, is GAGVSQSPRYKVAKRGQDVALRCDPISGHVSLFWYQQALGQGPEFLTYFQNEAQLDKSGLPSDRFFAERPEGSVSTLKIQRTQQEDSAVYLCASSLALNVYGYTFGSGTRLTVV.